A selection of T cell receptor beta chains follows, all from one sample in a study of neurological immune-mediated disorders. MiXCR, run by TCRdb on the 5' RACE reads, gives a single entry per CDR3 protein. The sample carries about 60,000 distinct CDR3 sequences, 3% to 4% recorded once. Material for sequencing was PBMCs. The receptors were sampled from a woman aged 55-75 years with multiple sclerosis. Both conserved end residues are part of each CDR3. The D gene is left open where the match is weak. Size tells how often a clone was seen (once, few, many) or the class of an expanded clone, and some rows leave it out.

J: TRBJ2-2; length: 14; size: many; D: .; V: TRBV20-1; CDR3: CSARGYRDTGELFF; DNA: TGCAGTGCTAGGGGCTACAGGGACACCGGGGAGCTGTTTTTT
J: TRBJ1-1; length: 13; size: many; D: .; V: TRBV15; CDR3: CATRDPEGTEAFF; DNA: TGTGCCACACGGGACCCTGAGGGGACTGAAGCTTTCTTT
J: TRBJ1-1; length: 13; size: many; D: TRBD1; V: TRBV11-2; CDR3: CASSLQGATEAFF; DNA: TGTGCCAGCAGCCTACAGGGGGCCACTGAAGCTTTCTTT
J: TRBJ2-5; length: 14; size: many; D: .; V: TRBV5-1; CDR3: CASSLAGGGETQYF; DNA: TGCGCCAGCAGCTTGGCCGGAGGGGGGGAGACCCAGTACTTC
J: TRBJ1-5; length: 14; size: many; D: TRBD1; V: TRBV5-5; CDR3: CASSLRTGNQPQHF; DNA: TGTGCCAGCAGCTTGAGGACAGGGAATCAGCCCCAGCATTTT
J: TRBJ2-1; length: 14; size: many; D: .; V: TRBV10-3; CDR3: CAIGEGRGHNEQFF; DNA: TGTGCCATTGGCGAGGGGAGGGGGCACAATGAGCAGTTCTTC
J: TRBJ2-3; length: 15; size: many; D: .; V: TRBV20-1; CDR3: CSARDLPGAVDTQYF; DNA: TGCAGTGCTAGAGATCTCCCGGGAGCCGTAGATACGCAGTATTTT
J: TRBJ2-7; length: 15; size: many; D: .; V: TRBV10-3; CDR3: CAIGGAPEISYEQYF; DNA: TGTGCCATCGGGGGGGCTCCCGAAATCTCCTACGAGCAGTACTTC
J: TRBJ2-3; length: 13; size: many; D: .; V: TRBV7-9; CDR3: CASTRGATDTQYF; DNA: TGTGCCAGCACCAGGGGTGCCACAGATACGCAGTATTTT
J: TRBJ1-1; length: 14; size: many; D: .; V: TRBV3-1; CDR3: CASSQSDRNTEAFF; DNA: TGTGCCAGCAGCCAATCCGACAGGAACACTGAAGCTTTCTTT
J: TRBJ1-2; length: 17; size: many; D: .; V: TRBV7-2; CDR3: CASSSLNGGASGYGYTF; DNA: TGTGCCAGCAGCTCCCTCAACGGGGGGGCCTCAGGCTATGGCTACACCTTC
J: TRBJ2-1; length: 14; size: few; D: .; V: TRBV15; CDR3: CATRHAESCNEQFF; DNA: TGTGCCACCAGGCACGCAGAGTCCTGCAATGAGCAGTTCTTC
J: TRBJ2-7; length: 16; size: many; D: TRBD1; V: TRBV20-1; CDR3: CSAPHPGQDSSYEQYF; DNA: TGCAGTGCTCCTCATCCGGGACAGGATAGCTCCTACGAGCAGTACTTC
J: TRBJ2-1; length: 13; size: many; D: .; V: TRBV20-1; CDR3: CSAGPPSDNEQFF; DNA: TGCAGTGCTGGCCCTCCTTCGGACAATGAGCAGTTCTTC
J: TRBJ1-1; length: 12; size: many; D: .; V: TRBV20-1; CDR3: CSARRQNTEAFF; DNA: TGCAGTGCTAGGAGGCAGAACACTGAAGCTTTCTTT
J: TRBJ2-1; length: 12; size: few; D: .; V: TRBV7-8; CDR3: CACRTENNEQFF; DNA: TGTGCCTGCAGGACGGAAAACAATGAGCAGTTCTTC
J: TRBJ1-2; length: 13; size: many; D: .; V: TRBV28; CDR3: CASRHDRLYGYTF; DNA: TGTGCCAGCAGACACGACAGACTCTATGGCTACACCTTC
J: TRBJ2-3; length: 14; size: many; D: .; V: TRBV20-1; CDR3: CSARVARGTDTQYF; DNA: TGCAGTGCTAGGGTCGCTAGAGGCACAGATACGCAGTATTTT
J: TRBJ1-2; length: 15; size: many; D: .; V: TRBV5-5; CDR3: CASSLVWQGGYGYTF; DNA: TGTGCCAGCAGCTTGGTTTGGCAGGGAGGCTATGGCTACACCTTC
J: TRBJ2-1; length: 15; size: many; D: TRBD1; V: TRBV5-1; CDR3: CASSTRQGSYNEQFF; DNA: TGCGCCAGCAGCACCCGACAGGGATCCTACAATGAGCAGTTCTTC
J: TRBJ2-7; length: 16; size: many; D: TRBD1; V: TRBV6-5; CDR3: CASSKRTGTGGTEQYF; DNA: TGTGCCAGCAGTAAGAGAACCGGGACAGGGGGCACCGAGCAGTACTTC
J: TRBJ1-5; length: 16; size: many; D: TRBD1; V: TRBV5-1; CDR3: CASSPGTGGSNQPQHF; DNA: TGCGCCAGCAGCCCAGGGACAGGGGGAAGCAATCAGCCCCAGCATTTT
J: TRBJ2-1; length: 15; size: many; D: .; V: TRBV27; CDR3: CASSLSKGLNNEQFF; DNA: TGTGCCAGCAGTTTATCTAAGGGACTCAACAATGAGCAGTTCTTC
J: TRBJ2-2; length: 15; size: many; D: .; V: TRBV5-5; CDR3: CASSSRVSSAGELFF; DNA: TGTGCCAGCAGCTCCAGGGTTTCTAGCGCCGGGGAGCTGTTTTTT
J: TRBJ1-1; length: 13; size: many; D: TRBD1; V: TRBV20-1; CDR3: CSASDRVNTEAFF; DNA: TGCAGTGCGTCTGACAGGGTGAACACTGAAGCTTTCTTT
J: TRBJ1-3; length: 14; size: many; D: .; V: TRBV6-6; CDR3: CAIQDRHSGNTIYF; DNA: TGTGCCATCCAGGACCGACACTCTGGAAACACCATATATTTT
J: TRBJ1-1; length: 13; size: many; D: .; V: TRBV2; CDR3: CASSEEVNTEAFF; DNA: TGTGCCAGCAGTGAAGAGGTGAACACTGAAGCTTTCTTT
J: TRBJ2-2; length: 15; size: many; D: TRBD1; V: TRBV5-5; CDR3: CASSQTGGATGELFF; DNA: TGTGCCAGCAGTCAGACAGGGGGGGCCACCGGGGAGCTGTTTTTT
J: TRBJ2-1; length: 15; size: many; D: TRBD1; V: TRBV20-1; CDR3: CSAETGTGLYNEQFF; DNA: TGCAGTGCTGAAACCGGGACAGGGCTATACAATGAGCAGTTCTTC
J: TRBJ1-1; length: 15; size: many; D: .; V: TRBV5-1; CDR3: CASRLSGHAFTEAFF; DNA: TGCGCCAGCAGACTTTCGGGACACGCCTTCACTGAAGCTTTCTTT
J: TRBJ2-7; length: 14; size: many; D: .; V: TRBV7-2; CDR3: CASSLQADAYEQYF; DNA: TGTGCCAGCAGCTTACAAGCGGACGCCTACGAGCAGTACTTC
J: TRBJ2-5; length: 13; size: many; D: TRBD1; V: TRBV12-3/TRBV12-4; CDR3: CASRRTGWETQYF; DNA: TGTGCCAGCAGACGGACAGGGTGGGAGACCCAGTACTTC
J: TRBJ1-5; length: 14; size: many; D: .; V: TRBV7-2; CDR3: CASSPGGRLWAQHF; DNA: TGTGCCAGCAGCCCCGGGGGCCGCCTCTGGGCCCAGCATTTT
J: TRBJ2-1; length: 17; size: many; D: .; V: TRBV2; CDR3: CASRNNPGSPIYGEQFF; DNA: TGTGCCAGCAGAAATAACCCGGGGTCTCCTATATACGGTGAGCAGTTCTTC
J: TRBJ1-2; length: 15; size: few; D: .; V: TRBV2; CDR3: CASSLVWSGSYGYTF; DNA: TGTGCCAGCAGCCTCGTATGGTCAGGGAGCTATGGCTACACCTTC
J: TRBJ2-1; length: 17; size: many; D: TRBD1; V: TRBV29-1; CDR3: CSVRGQGYGSSYNEQFF; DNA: TGCAGCGTCCGAGGACAGGGTTACGGGAGCTCCTACAATGAGCAGTTCTTC
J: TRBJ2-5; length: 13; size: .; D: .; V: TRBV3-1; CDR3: CASSPPYQENQYF; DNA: TGTGCCAGCAGCCCCCCCTACCAAGAGAACCAGTACTTC
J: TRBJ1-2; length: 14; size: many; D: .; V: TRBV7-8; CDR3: CASSTRTALSGYTF; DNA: TGTGCCAGCAGCACCCGGACAGCGTTGTCTGGCTACACCTTC
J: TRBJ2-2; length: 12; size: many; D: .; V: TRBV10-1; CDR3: CASSQVTGELFF; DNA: TGCGCCAGCAGTCAGGTCACCGGGGAGCTGTTTTTT
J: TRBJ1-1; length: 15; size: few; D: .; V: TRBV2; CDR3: CASSQKGVPNTEAFF; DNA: TGTGCCAGCAGTCAAAAGGGGGTACCGAACACTGAAGCTTTCTTT
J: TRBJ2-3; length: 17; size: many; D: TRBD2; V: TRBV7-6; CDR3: CASSPENGLAGTDTQYF; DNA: TGTGCCAGCAGCCCCGAGAACGGACTAGCGGGCACAGATACGCAGTATTTT
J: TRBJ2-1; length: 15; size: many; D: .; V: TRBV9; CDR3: CASSVVSMGGDEQFF; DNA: TGTGCCAGCAGCGTAGTTTCGATGGGGGGCGATGAGCAGTTCTTC
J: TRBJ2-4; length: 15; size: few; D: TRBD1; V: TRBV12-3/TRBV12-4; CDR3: CASSLGQGDGDIQYF; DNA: TGTGCCAGCAGTTTGGGGCAGGGGGACGGGGACATTCAGTACTTC